Given below is one T cell receptor beta chain in context. The source of the sample is a study of blood T cell repertoires in COVID-19. Study-level background: Both acute and convalescent COVID-19 samples were obtained from the United States, Italy and Spain. The analysed material was cDNA or gDNA that came from T cells, B-cell-depleted T cells, or PBMCs.

Study processing details: Scientists estimated how many nucleated cells there were by amplifying reference gene primers. Repertoires were generated with immunoSEQ multiplex PCR, while TCRdb's copy carries only in-frame clones and drops some. V, J and clone size reflect that table, while D and trimming were determined from the DNA. The sample holds some 170,000 clones, roughly 87% seen once. CDR3 length: 15 amino acids. Germline V gene lookup returns CDR1 MGHDK and CDR2 SYGVNS. V was clipped by 5 bases and J by 6 bases; unmatched bases: 11. This sequence joins TRBV25-1 and TRBJ2-3; 7 bases fit TRBD2. This receptor was obtained from a woman between 45 and 60 years old with acute or convalescent COVID-19. Sequencing was carried out using peripheral blood. The CDR3 sequence: CASSYRRGSVDTQYF. The CDR3 DNA follows: TGTGCCAGCAGTTATAGGCGCGGGAGTGTGGATACGCAGTATTTT.